The clone carrying this T cell receptor beta chain was observed at least ten times. The antigen is unknown. The sample's time point: patch test 1, 2 weeks after DPC sensitization. The treatment was: therapeutic diphenylcyclopropenone sensitization with weekly scalp DPC. At every patch-test visit, blood was drawn before the patch test was applied. TCRdb re-called the RACE reads with MiXCR, one entry per CDR3 protein. The sample records around 75,000 distinct CDR3 sequences, roughly 10% being singletons. The data stem from a study of human T cells and chemical hapten exposure. About the research overall: Throughout the approximately 24-week study, diphenylcyclopropenone was applied weekly to the patients' scalps. Patches with 0.01% DPC went on the upper back, and the tests were read at 6 days. Study-wide points: The formation of large CDR3 similarity clusters by expanded TCRs significantly exceeded that of controls.

The material was whole blood, obtained in connection with sensitization to the hapten diphenylcyclopropenone (DPC). This receptor was obtained from a woman aged 55-69 years with alopecia areata. Some clones in this sample may be carry-over from other donors' samples.

CDR3 sequence (DNA): TGTGCCAGCAGCTTAAGCCCCAATCTAGTAGGTGAGCAGTTCTTC. Its translation: CASSLSPNLVGEQFF. V gene TRBV7-6 combines with J gene TRBJ2-1, with D unresolved. The CDR3 is made up of 15 amino acids. Between the trimmed V and J ends, which lost 2 bases and 9 bases, there was a span of 17 bases. Germline values: CDR1 SGHVS, CDR2 FNYEAQ.